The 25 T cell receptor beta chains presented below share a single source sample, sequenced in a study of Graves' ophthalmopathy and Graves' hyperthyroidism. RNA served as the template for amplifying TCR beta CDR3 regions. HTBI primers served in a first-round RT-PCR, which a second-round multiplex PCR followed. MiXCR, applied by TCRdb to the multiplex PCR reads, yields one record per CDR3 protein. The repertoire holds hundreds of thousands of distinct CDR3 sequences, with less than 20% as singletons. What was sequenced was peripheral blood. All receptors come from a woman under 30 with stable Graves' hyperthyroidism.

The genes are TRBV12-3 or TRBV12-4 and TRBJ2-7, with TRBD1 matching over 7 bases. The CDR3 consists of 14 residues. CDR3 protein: CASSPGTATYEQCV. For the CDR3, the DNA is TGTGCCAGCAGCCCTGGGACAGCTACCTACGAGCAGTGCGTC.

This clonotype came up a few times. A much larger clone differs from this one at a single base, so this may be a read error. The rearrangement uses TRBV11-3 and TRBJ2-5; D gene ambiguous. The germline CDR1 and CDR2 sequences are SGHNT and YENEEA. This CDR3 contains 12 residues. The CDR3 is CASSFVTEIQYF. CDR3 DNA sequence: TGTGCCAGCAGCTTTGTCACGGAGATCCAGTACTTC.

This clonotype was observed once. CDR3 sequence: CASSFPGQGRHEQYF. CDR3 coding DNA: TGTGCCAGCAGCTTTCCGGGACAGGGTCGACACGAGCAGTACTTC. The chain uses TRBV25-1 and TRBJ2-7, with 9 bases matching TRBD1. The germline CDR1 and CDR2 sequences are MGHDK and SYGVNS. Germline trimming cut 6 bases from V and 5 bases from J; bases unmatched to any gene: 11. The CDR3 spans 15 residues.

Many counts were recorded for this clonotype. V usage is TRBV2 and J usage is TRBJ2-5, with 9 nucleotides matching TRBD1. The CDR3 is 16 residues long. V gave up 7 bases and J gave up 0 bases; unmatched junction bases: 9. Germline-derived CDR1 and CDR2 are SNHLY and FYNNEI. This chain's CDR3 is CASKPTGGWYQETQYF. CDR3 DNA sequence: TGTGCCAGCAAGCCTACAGGGGGCTGGTACCAAGAGACCCAGTACTTC.

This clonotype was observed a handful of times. The CDR3 protein is CSARLDRASYEQYF. The CDR3, as DNA: TGCAGTGCTAGACTGGACAGGGCTTCCTACGAGCAGTACTTC. The chain employs TRBV20-1 and TRBJ2-7; 8 nucleotides match TRBD1. J was trimmed by 1 base and V by 2 bases; bases with no gene match: 4. The CDR3 spans 14 residues. From germline, CDR1 is DFQATT and CDR2 SNEGSKA (reference sequence).

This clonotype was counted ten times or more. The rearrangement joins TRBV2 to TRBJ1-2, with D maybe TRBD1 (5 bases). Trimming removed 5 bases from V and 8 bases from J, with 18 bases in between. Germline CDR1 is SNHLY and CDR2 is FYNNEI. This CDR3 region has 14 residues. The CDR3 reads CASSSGTVFTGYTF. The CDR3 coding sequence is TGTGCCAGCAGTTCCGGGACCGTTTTTACCGGCTACACCTTC.

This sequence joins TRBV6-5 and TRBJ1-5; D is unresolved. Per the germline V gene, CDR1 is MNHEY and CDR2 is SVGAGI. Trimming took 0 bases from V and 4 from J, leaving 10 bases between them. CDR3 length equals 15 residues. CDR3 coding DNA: TGTGCCAGCAGTTACTCGAACGTTGGGAATCAGCCCCAGCATTTT. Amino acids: CASSYSNVGNQPQHF.

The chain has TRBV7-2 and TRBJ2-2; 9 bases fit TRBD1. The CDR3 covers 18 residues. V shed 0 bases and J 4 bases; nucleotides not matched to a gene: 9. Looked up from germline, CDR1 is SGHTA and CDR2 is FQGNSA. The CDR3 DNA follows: TGTGCCAGCAGCTTAGCGGGCATAGGACAGGGGACCACCGGGGAGCTGTTTTTT. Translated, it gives CASSLAGIGQGTTGELFF.

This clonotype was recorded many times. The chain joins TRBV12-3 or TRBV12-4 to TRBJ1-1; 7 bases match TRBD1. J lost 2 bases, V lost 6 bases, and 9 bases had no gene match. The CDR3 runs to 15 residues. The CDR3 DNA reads TGTGCCAGCAGACAACGGACAGGAACCAACACTGAAGCTTTCTTT. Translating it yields CASRQRTGTNTEAFF.

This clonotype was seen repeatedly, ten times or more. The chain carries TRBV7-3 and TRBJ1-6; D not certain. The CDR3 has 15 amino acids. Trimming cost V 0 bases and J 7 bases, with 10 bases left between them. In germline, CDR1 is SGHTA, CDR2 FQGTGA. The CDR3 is CASSLTNGWNSPLHF. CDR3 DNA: TGTGCCAGCAGCTTAACGAATGGGTGGAATTCACCCCTCCACTTT.

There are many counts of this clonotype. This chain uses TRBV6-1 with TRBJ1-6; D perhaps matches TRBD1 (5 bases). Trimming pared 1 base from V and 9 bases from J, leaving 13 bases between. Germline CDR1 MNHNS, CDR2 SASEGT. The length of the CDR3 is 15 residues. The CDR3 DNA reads TGTGCCAGCAGTGAAGGGACGGGGCGGCCTTCACCCCTCCACTTT. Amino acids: CASSEGTGRPSPLHF.

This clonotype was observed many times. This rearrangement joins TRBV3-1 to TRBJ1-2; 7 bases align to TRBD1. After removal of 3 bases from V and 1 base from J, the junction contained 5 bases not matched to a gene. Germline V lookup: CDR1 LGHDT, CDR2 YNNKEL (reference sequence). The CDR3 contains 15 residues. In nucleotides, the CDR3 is TGTGCCAGCAGCCACGGACAGGCCCGTAACTATGGCTACACCTTC. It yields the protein CASSHGQARNYGYTF.

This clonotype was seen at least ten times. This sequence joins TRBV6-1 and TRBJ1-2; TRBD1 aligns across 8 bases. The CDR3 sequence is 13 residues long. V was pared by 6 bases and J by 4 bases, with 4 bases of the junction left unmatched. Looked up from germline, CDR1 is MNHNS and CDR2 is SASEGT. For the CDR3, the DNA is TGTGCCAGCAGCCAAACAGGGGGCTATGGCTACACCTTC. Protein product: CASSQTGGYGYTF.

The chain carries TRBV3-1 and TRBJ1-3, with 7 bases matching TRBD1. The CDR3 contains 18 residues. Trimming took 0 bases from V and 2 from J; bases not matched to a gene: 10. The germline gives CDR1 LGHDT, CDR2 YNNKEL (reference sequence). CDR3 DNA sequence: TGTGCCAGCAGCCAAGATCCTACCCGGACAGGAGCTGGAAACACCATATATTTT. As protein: CASSQDPTRTGAGNTIYF.

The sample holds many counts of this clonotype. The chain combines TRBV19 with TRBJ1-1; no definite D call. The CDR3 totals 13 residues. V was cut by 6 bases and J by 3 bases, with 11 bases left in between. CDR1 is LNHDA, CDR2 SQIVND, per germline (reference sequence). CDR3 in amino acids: CASSPLRDTEAFF. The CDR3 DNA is TGTGCCAGTAGCCCGCTGAGGGACACTGAAGCTTTCTTT.

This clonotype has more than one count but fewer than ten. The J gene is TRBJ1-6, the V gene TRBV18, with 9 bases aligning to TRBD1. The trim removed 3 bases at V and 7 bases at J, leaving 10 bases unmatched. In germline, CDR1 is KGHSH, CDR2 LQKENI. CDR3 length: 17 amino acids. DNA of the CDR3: TGTGCCAGCTCACCCCGACAGGGGGTCCTTTTGAATTCACCCCTCCACTTT. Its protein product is CASSPRQGVLLNSPLHF. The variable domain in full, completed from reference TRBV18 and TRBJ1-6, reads NAGVMQNPRHLVRRRGQEARLRCSPMKGHSHVYWYRQLPEEGLKFMVYLQKENIIDESGMPKERFSAEFPKEGPSILRIQQVVRGDSAAYFCASSPRQGVLLNSPLHFGNGTRLTVT.

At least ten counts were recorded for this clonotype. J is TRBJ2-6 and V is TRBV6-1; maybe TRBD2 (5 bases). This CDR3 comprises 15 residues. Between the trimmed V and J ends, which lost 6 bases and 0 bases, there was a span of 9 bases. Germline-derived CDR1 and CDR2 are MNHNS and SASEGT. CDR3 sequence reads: CASRVGSSGANVLTF. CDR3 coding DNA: TGTGCCAGCAGAGTAGGGAGCTCTGGGGCCAACGTCCTGACTTTC.

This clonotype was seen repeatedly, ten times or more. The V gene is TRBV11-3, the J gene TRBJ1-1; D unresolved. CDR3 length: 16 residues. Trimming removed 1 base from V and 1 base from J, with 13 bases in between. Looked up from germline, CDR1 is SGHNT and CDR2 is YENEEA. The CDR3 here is CASSLGAIGWNTEAFF. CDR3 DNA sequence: TGTGCCAGCAGCTTAGGGGCGATTGGATGGAACACTGAAGCTTTCTTT.

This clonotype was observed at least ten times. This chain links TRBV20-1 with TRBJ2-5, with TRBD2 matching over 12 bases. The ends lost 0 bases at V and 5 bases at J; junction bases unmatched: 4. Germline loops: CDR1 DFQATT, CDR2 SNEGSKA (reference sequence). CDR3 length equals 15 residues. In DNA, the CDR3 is TGCAGTGCTAGAGAGGCTAGCGGGGGGGCCGAGACCCAGTACTTC. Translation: CSAREASGGAETQYF.

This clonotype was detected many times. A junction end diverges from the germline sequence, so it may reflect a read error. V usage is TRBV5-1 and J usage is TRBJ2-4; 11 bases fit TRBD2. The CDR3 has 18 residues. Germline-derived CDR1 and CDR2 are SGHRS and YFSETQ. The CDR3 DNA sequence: TGCGCCAGCAGCCCGGGAGAGGGTGTAGCGGGGGGGCGTGACATTAAGTACTTC. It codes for CASSPGEGVAGGRDIKYF.

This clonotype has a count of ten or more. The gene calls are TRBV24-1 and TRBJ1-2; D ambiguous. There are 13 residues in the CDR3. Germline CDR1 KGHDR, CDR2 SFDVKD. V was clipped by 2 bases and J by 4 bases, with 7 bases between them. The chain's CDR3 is CATSDSRIYGYTF. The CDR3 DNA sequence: TGTGCCACCAGTGATTCGCGAATCTATGGCTACACCTTC.

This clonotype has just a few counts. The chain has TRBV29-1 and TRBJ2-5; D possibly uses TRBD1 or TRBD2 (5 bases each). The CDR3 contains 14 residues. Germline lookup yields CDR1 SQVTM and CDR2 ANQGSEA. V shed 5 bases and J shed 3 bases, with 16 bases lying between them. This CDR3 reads CSVPQIVGEETQYF. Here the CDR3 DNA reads TGCAGCGTTCCCCAAATAGTGGGGGAAGAGACCCAGTACTTC.

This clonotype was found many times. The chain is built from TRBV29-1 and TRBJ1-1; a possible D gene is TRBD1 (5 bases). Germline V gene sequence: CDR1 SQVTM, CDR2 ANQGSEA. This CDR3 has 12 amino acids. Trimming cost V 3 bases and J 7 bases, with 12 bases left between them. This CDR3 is CSVDGGIGEAFF. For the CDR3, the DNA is TGCAGCGTTGACGGGGGAATTGGTGAAGCTTTCTTT. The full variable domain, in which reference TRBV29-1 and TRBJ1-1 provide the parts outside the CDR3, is SAVISQKPSRDICQRGTSLTIQCQVDSQVTMMFWYRQQPGQSLTLIATANQGSEATYESGFVIDKFPISRPNLTFSTLTVSNMSPEDSSIYLCSVDGGIGEAFFGQGTRLTVV.

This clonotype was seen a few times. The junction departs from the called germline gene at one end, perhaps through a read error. The CDR3 DNA follows: TGCAATGCTAGGGATAGGGACCGACGCCTCTATGGCTACACCTTC. Amino acids: CNARDRDRRLYGYTF. The chain uses TRBV20-1 and TRBJ1-2; TRBD1 might be the D (5 bases). From germline, CDR1 is DFQATT and CDR2 SNEGSKA (reference sequence). The CDR3 is 15 amino acids.

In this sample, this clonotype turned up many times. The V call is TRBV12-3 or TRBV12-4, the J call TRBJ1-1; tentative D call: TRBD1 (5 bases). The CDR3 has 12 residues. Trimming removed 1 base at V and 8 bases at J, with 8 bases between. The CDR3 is CASSLVRDEAFF. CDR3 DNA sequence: TGTGCCAGCAGTTTAGTCAGGGACGAAGCTTTCTTT.